The 32 T cell receptor beta chains presented below share a single source sample, sequenced in a study of blood T cells in healthy people across ages. A J-beta primer mix and a sample-barcoded 5' primer were used in a second PCR of roughly 7 to 12 cycles. TCRdb ran MiXCR on the 5' RACE reads and lists one entry per CDR3 protein. Of around 280,000 distinct CDR3 sequences listed, roughly 26% are singletons. The sequencing input was blood. Every receptor here comes from a woman aged 70-85 years in good health.

This clonotype was counted ten times or more. J is TRBJ2-5 and V is TRBV5-5, with 8 nucleotides matching TRBD2. Germline V gives CDR1 SGHKS, CDR2 YYEKEE (reference sequence). V lost 2 bases, J lost 4 bases, and 4 bases stayed unmatched. The CDR3 consists of 14 residues. The CDR3 region is CASSLTGGGETQYF. In DNA form, the CDR3 reads TGTGCCAGCAGCTTAACGGGAGGGGGAGAGACCCAGTACTTC.

This clonotype came up a few times. The J gene is TRBJ2-1, the V gene TRBV4-1; D call uncertain. The germline V gene has CDR1 MGHRA and CDR2 YSYEKL. The CDR3 consists of 14 residues. V dropped 3 bases and J dropped 11 bases, with 17 bases sitting between them. The CDR3 is CASSQDPRVRKQFF. In DNA, the CDR3 is TGCGCCAGCAGCCAGGATCCTCGTGTTAGAAAGCAGTTCTTC.

The chain employs TRBV11-2 and TRBJ2-3; 8 nucleotides line up with TRBD2. The germline V gene encodes CDR1 SGHAT and CDR2 FQNNGV. Unmatched junction bases numbered 7, after V lost 5 bases and J lost 3 bases. CDR3 length equals 15 residues. The CDR3 here is CASSPLSGRTDTQYF. As DNA, the CDR3 is TGTGCCAGCAGCCCACTGAGCGGGAGAACAGATACGCAGTATTTT.

This rearrangement joins TRBV20-1 to TRBJ2-5; a possible D gene is TRBD2 (5 bases). The CDR3 is made up of 14 amino acids. V was trimmed by 3 bases and J by 3 bases, leaving 14 bases between them. Germline CDR1 is DFQATT and CDR2 is SNEGSKA (reference sequence). The CDR3 DNA reads as TGCAGTGCTAGTCGCGGAAGCGGTAAAGAGACCCAGTACTTC. Protein sequence: CSASRGSGKETQYF.

This clonotype was recorded at least ten times. The chain links TRBV7-2 to TRBJ2-5; D gene unclear. This CDR3 region has 11 residues. Trimming removed 8 bases at V and 2 bases at J, with 6 bases between. Germline V lookup: CDR1 SGHTA, CDR2 FQGNSA. CDR3 DNA sequence: TGTGCCAGCTCAAAACAAGAGACCCAGTACTTC. It specifies CASSKQETQYF.

This clonotype was seen a handful of times. The chain carries TRBV6-2 or TRBV6-3 and TRBJ2-1, with 8 positions matching TRBD2. CDR3 length: 16 residues. V was pared by 6 bases and J by 1 base, with 8 bases of the junction left unmatched. The V gene's germline CDR1 is MNHEY and CDR2 SVGEGT. The CDR3 region is CASSSLLAESYNEQFF. The CDR3 DNA reads as TGTGCCAGCAGCTCTTTACTAGCGGAGTCCTACAATGAGCAGTTCTTC.

Turning to this clonotype: A junction boundary mismatches the germline segment, possibly from a read error. V is TRBV4-3 and J is TRBJ1-1; unclear D gene. Looked up from germline, CDR1 is LGHNA and CDR2 is YSLEER. CDR3 length: 15 residues. The CDR3 nucleotides read TGCTCCAGCAGCCAGCTATTGGGGATGAACACTGAAGCTTTCTTT. This sequence encodes CSSSQLLGMNTEAFF.

This clonotype was seen many times. V gene TRBV29-1 combines with J gene TRBJ1-2; D remains ambiguous. Trimming stripped 4 bases from V and 8 bases from J, with 11 bases between. CDR1 is SQVTM, CDR2 ANQGSEA, per germline. The CDR3 is 11 amino acids. CDR3 sequence reads: CSVVLGLGYTF. For the CDR3, the DNA is TGCAGCGTTGTTTTAGGGCTCGGCTACACCTTC.

The V and J genes are TRBV2 and TRBJ1-5; maybe TRBD1 (5 bases). V was clipped by 4 bases and J by 7 bases, with 11 bases between them. The CDR3 contains 13 residues. CDR1 is SNHLY, CDR2 FYNNEI, per germline. This CDR3 reads CASSGRRDQPQHF. The CDR3 DNA follows: TGTGCCAGCAGTGGACGTCGGGACCAGCCCCAGCATTTT.

A few counts support this clonotype. The V gene is TRBV7-6, the J gene TRBJ1-2; no reliable D call. V lost 5 bases, J lost 3 bases, and 13 bases lay in between. Germline V gene lookup returns CDR1 SGHVS and CDR2 FNYEAQ. This CDR3 is 14 amino acids long. The CDR3 DNA follows: TGTGCCAGCAGCCCCGGAACGGTGGACTATGGCTACACCTTC. Residues: CASSPGTVDYGYTF.

The chain couples TRBV28 to TRBJ2-7, with D uncertain. The germline CDR1 and CDR2 sequences are MDHEN and SYDVKM. V lost 3 bases to trimming and J lost 2 bases, with 14 bases between them. The length of the CDR3 is 15 residues. The CDR3 region has the DNA TGTGCCAGCAGTTTCCCCGGGCGGAGTGCCTACGAGCAGTACTTC. This sequence encodes CASSFPGRSAYEQYF.

This clonotype turned up a few times. The V and J genes are TRBV19 and TRBJ2-3, with D unresolved. Trimming cost V 3 bases and J 6 bases, with 7 bases left between them. The CDR3 length is 12 residues. CDR1 LNHDA and CDR2 SQIVND come from the germline V gene (reference sequence). CDR3 protein: CASSMRMDTQYF. CDR3 sequence (DNA): TGTGCCAGTAGTATGAGGATGGATACGCAGTATTTT.

Notes on this clonotype: The CDR3 ends on some other residue instead of the conserved phenylalanine or tryptophan, so this is likely a read error. This chain connects TRBV29-1 to TRBJ1-1; 7 bases agree with TRBD1. This CDR3 region has 13 residues. Per the germline V gene, CDR1 is SQVTM and CDR2 is ANQGSEA. The J segment lost 1 base and the V segment lost 4 bases, leaving 3 bases of the junction unmatched. The DNA for the CDR3 is TGCAGCGTTGCCCGGGACAGGAACACTGAAGCTTTCCTT. It codes for CSVARDRNTEAFL.

This clonotype was observed a few times. For the CDR3, the DNA is TGTGCCAGCAGTGAACAGGAGGAGCAGTTCTTC. Amino acids: CASSEQEEQFF. The V call is TRBV2, the J call TRBJ2-5, with D unresolved. Matching the DNA end better, TRBJ2-1 makes the J call doubtful. CDR1 and CDR2 (germline): SNHLY, FYNNEI. The CDR3 loop spans 11 amino acids.

The V and J genes are TRBV6-5 and TRBJ1-6, with TRBD1 matching 9 bases. V was clipped by 2 bases and J by 7 bases; unmatched bases: 9. The CDR3 consists of 17 residues. Per the germline V gene, CDR1 is MNHEY and CDR2 is SVGAGI. DNA for the CDR3: TGTGCCAGCAGTTACATAAGGACAGGGGTAGGGAATTCACCCCTCCACTTT. Its protein is CASSYIRTGVGNSPLHF.

As concerns this clonotype: The junction differs from germline at one of its ends, possibly a read error. The chain couples TRBV7-9 to TRBJ1-1; 7 bases are shared with TRBD1. This CDR3 has 13 amino acids. CDR1 is SEHNR and CDR2 is FQNEAQ in the germline V gene (reference sequence). The CDR3 coding sequence is TGTGCCAGCAGCTTGAATCAGGACAGGCTTTCGGTGTTT. It yields the protein CASSLNQDRLSVF.

A word on this clonotype: One end of the junction is discordant with germline, which a read error may explain. V gene TRBV12-5 combines with J gene TRBJ2-5; weak D call: TRBD2 (5 bases). The germline gives CDR1 LGHNT, CDR2 FRNRAP. The CDR3 is 15 residues long. CDR3 coding DNA: TGTGCTAGTGGTTTGGTACTGGGGATCTGGGAGACCCAATACTTC. It specifies CASGLVLGIWETQYF.

This clonotype was observed a handful of times. The chain recombines TRBV20-1 with TRBJ2-5; 7 nucleotides agree with TRBD2. The V and J ends lost 3 bases and 2 bases, in that order; junction bases with no gene match: 9. In germline, CDR1 is DFQATT, CDR2 SNEGSKA (reference sequence). This CDR3 has 15 residues. The CDR3 nucleotides read TGCAGTGCTAGTTTGGCGGGAGCTCGTCAAGAGACCCAGTACTTC. Protein: CSASLAGARQETQYF.

This clonotype was observed a few times. V gene TRBV5-6 combines with J gene TRBJ2-2, with 12 bases aligning to TRBD2. The CDR3 loop spans 19 amino acids. V lost 6 bases, J lost 6 bases, and 18 bases stayed unmatched. Germline V lookup: CDR1 SGHDT, CDR2 YYEEEE. For the CDR3, the DNA is TGTGCCAGCACCCCTAGGACTAGCGGGAAAAAGAATTCCCCCGGGGAGCTGTTTTTT. It translates to CASTPRTSGKKNSPGELFF. Using reference TRBV5-6 and TRBJ2-2 for the parts outside the CDR3, the full variable domain is DAGVTQSPTHLIKTRGQQVTLRCSPKSGHDTVSWYQQALGQGPQFIFQYYEEEERQRGNFPDRFSGHQFPNYSSELNVNALLLGDSALYLCASTPRTSGKKNSPGELFFGEGSRLTVL.

This chain joins TRBV15 and TRBJ2-3; the D gene is possibly TRBD1 (5 bases). The CDR3 runs to 17 residues. The germline gives CDR1 LNHNV, CDR2 YYDKDF (reference sequence). Trimming pared 0 bases from V and 2 bases from J, leaving 15 bases between. The CDR3 sequence: CATSRDRGQWYTDTQYF. For the CDR3, the DNA is TGTGCCACCAGCAGAGATCGAGGACAATGGTACACAGATACGCAGTATTTT. Filled out from reference TRBV15 and TRBJ2-3, the complete variable domain reads DAMVIQNPRYQVTQFGKPVTLSCSQTLNHNVMYWYQQKSSQAPKLLFHYYDKDFNNEADTPDNFQSRRPNTSFCFLDIRSPGLGDTAMYLCATSRDRGQWYTDTQYFGPGTRLTVL.

The chain is built from TRBV6-5 and TRBJ2-1; no definite D call. This CDR3 is built from 15 residues. Germline assignment: CDR1 MNHEY and CDR2 SVGAGI. Trimming cost V 8 bases and J 1 base, with 15 bases left between them. The CDR3 here is CASQLGAPSYNEQFF. CDR3 sequence (DNA): TGTGCCAGCCAGCTAGGAGCCCCTTCCTACAATGAGCAGTTCTTC.

The chain links TRBV4-1 to TRBJ1-5, with D hard to call. V gave up 0 bases and J gave up 4 bases, with 7 bases separating them. Germline lookup yields CDR1 MGHRA and CDR2 YSYEKL. This CDR3 has 14 residues. The CDR3 region is CASSQDRGNQPQHF. The CDR3 nucleotides are TGCGCCAGCAGCCAAGATCGGGGAAATCAGCCCCAGCATTTT.

There are a few counts of this clonotype. This rearrangement joins TRBV28 to TRBJ2-7; D uncertain. The CDR3 is 12 residues long. The germline CDR1 and CDR2 sequences are MDHEN and SYDVKM. Trimming stripped 3 bases from V and 3 bases from J, with 6 bases between. This chain's CDR3 is CASSFRVYEQYF. The CDR3 bases are TGTGCCAGCAGTTTTCGAGTCTACGAGCAGTACTTC.

This clonotype was counted a few times. V and J are TRBV29-1 and TRBJ2-3; 8 nucleotides line up with TRBD2. This CDR3 is 14 amino acids long. Germline loops: CDR1 SQVTM, CDR2 ANQGSEA. CDR3 residues: CSFKREPSTDTQYF. CDR3 nucleotide sequence: TGCAGTTTCAAGCGGGAGCCTAGCACAGATACGCAGTATTTT.

This chain connects TRBV20-1 to TRBJ2-3; 7 bases are shared with TRBD2. Germline loops: CDR1 DFQATT, CDR2 SNEGSKA (reference sequence). The CDR3 covers 14 residues. V dropped 4 bases and J dropped 1; count of bases not matched to a gene: 5. CDR3 in DNA: TGCAGTGCTAATTCTGCGGGAGGCACAGATACGCAGTATTTT. Protein: CSANSAGGTDTQYF.

J is TRBJ1-1 and V is TRBV20-1, with D possibly being TRBD1 (6 bases). The V gene's germline CDR1 is DFQATT and CDR2 SNEGSKA (reference sequence). V was trimmed by 0 bases and J by 3 bases, leaving 14 bases between them. The CDR3 runs to 15 residues. The CDR3 is CSARDGGSGDTEAFF. CDR3 coding DNA: TGCAGTGCTAGAGATGGTGGATCAGGGGACACTGAAGCTTTCTTT.

This clonotype appeared many times. The chain is built from TRBV4-1 and TRBJ2-5; D is possibly TRBD2 (6 bases). The CDR3 covers 17 residues. Deletions cut 1 base from V and 4 bases from J, with 19 bases between. In germline, CDR1 is MGHRA, CDR2 YSYEKL. The DNA of the CDR3 is TGCGCCAGCAGCCAAGGAATTCGTCCCGGGAGTGGAGAGACCCAGTACTTC. Translating gives CASSQGIRPGSGETQYF.

This clonotype was detected only a few times. The chain employs TRBV25-1 and TRBJ2-5, with D maybe TRBD1 (5 bases). The CDR3 length is 14 residues. Trimming stripped 11 bases from V and 5 bases from J, with 21 bases between. From germline, CDR1 is MGHDK and CDR2 SYGVNS. CDR3 nucleotide sequence: TGTGCCTGCGCAAAAGGGCAGGGCCTTGAGACCCAGTACTTC. This sequence encodes CACAKGQGLETQYF. Full variable domain (outside the CDR3, taken from reference TRBV25-1 and TRBJ2-5): EADIYQTPRYLVIGTGKKITLECSQTMGHDKMYWYQQDPGMELHLIHYSYGVNSTEKGDLSSESTVSRIRTEHFPLTLESARPSHTSQYLCACAKGQGLETQYFGPGTRLLVL.

The V and J genes are TRBV6-4 and TRBJ2-6; the D is unclear. Germline CDR1 and CDR2: MRHNA and SNTAGT. V lost 10 bases and J lost 0, with 16 bases in between. The CDR3 is made up of 16 amino acids. In DNA form, the CDR3 reads TGTGCCAACGCCCGAAGGGTGAGCTCTGGGGCCAACGTCCTGACTTTC. This gives the protein CANARRVSSGANVLTF.

This clonotype was counted a few times. The genes are TRBV2 and TRBJ1-2; 7 positions agree with TRBD1. V dropped 7 bases and J dropped 0; count of bases not matched to a gene: 2. In germline, CDR1 is SNHLY, CDR2 FYNNEI. The CDR3 consists of 13 residues. The CDR3 nucleotides read TGTGCCAGCACCGGGACAGCTAACTATGGCTACACCTTC. Encoded protein: CASTGTANYGYTF.

The V gene is TRBV20-1, the J gene TRBJ2-5, with D possibly matching TRBD1 (6 bases). Per the germline V gene, CDR1 is DFQATT and CDR2 is SNEGSKA (reference sequence). V was shortened by 6 bases and J by 5 bases, with 16 bases between the two germline ends. The CDR3 extends over 13 amino acids. The CDR3 bases are TGCAGTGCCCCACAGGGTATAGAGGAGACCCAGTACTTC. Its protein is CSAPQGIEETQYF.

This clonotype has only one observation. The chain is built from TRBV3-1 and TRBJ1-1; D is perhaps TRBD1 (5 bases). This CDR3 has 15 residues. Trimming shortened V by 4 bases and J by 0 bases, and 12 bases separated the two germline ends. In germline, CDR1 is LGHDT, CDR2 YNNKEL (reference sequence). The CDR3 DNA reads as TGTGCCAGCAGCCGTACCGGGACCTTGAACACTGAAGCTTTCTTT. Translation: CASSRTGTLNTEAFF.